Included here is one TCR beta chain sequence, with context. One entry per CDR3 protein results from TCRdb running MiXCR on the RT-PCR reads. This sample has 400,000 to 500,000 distinct CDR3 sequences, with 16% found just once. J gave up 2 bases and V 5 bases, and 7 bases lay outside the gene matches. The CDR3 runs to 16 residues. The sample originates from a study of patients and donors after allogeneic stem cell transplantation. This chain joins TRBV12-3 or TRBV12-4 and TRBJ2-3, with TRBD2 matching over 10 bases. This clonotype was sampled from a human donor who was either an allogeneic HSCT recipient or a stem cell or donor lymphocyte infusion donor (not recorded which). It is not recorded whose cells these are; they may come from a transplant donor. The sequenced material came from blood, either unsorted or a sorted T cell fraction (not recorded which). CDR3 loop: CASSLILAGNTDTQYF. The CDR3 region has the DNA TGTGCCAGCAGTCTGATACTAGCGGGGAACACAGATACGCAGTATTTT.